The rows below give T cell receptor beta chains drawn from one sample of a study of control samples from healthy donors and cancer patients. Sequencing was performed with immunoSEQ multiplex PCR; in TCRdb, only in-frame clones are kept and a portion is missing. The data show 170,000 or so clones, with around 92% seen just once and around 2.2% held by the top ten. Specimen: blood. These receptors all come from a woman in her thirties or forties in good health. Both conserved end residues are part of each CDR3. D genes are given only for firm matches. Not all rows give a size; the values are once, few, many and, for expanded clones, a class.

j_call: TRBJ2-5; v_call: TRBV5-6; cdr3_length: 12; clone_size: .; d_call: .; cdr3_nt: TGTGCCAGCAGCTTGGACAGCAAGACCCAGTACTTC; cdr3_aa: CASSLDSKTQYF
j_call: TRBJ2-7; v_call: TRBV19; cdr3_length: 14; clone_size: .; d_call: .; cdr3_nt: TGTGCCAGTAGTAACCAGATAGGCTCCTACGAGCAGTACTTC; cdr3_aa: CASSNQIGSYEQYF
j_call: TRBJ2-3; v_call: TRBV2; cdr3_length: 16; clone_size: .; d_call: TRBD1; cdr3_nt: TGTGCCAGCAGCGGCGGGACAGGGGGACGGAAAGATACGCAGTATTTT; cdr3_aa: CASSGGTGGRKDTQYF
j_call: TRBJ2-7; v_call: TRBV5-4; cdr3_length: 14; clone_size: once; d_call: TRBD1; cdr3_nt: TGTGCCAGCAGCTTGACAGGGGACCTCTACGAGCAGTACTTC; cdr3_aa: CASSLTGDLYEQYF
j_call: TRBJ2-5; v_call: TRBV12-3/TRBV12-4; cdr3_length: 12; clone_size: once; d_call: .; cdr3_nt: TGTGCCAGCAGACAGGGACTGGAGACCCAGTACTTC; cdr3_aa: CASRQGLETQYF
j_call: TRBJ2-1; v_call: TRBV6-5; cdr3_length: 12; clone_size: .; d_call: .; cdr3_nt: TGTGCCAGCAGTCTGGACAGTTTGGAGCAGTTCTTC; cdr3_aa: CASSLDSLEQFF
j_call: TRBJ2-7; v_call: TRBV6-6; cdr3_length: 14; clone_size: .; d_call: .; cdr3_nt: TGTGCCAGCAGTCCTTACTCCGCCCCCTACGAGCAGTACTTC; cdr3_aa: CASSPYSAPYEQYF
j_call: TRBJ2-3; v_call: TRBV7-2; cdr3_length: 14; clone_size: .; d_call: .; cdr3_nt: TGTGCCAGCAGCGGACTGACCGGGGGAAACACGCAGTATTTT; cdr3_aa: CASSGLTGGNTQYF
j_call: TRBJ1-5; v_call: TRBV10-2; cdr3_length: 15; clone_size: .; d_call: .; cdr3_nt: TGCGCCAGCAGTCCCGGGGCAGGGGCAGCTCAGCCCCAGCATTTT; cdr3_aa: CASSPGAGAAQPQHF
j_call: TRBJ2-1; v_call: TRBV2; cdr3_length: 13; clone_size: .; d_call: .; cdr3_nt: TGTGCCAGCAGTGACGGGGCCTACAATGAGCAGTTCTTC; cdr3_aa: CASSDGAYNEQFF
j_call: TRBJ1-1; v_call: TRBV6-5; cdr3_length: 12; clone_size: .; d_call: .; cdr3_nt: TGTGCCAGCAGCCCCACATGGAGAGGAGCTTTCTTT; cdr3_aa: CASSPTWRGAFF
j_call: TRBJ1-2; v_call: TRBV3-1/TRBV3-2; cdr3_length: 13; clone_size: .; d_call: .; cdr3_nt: TGTGCCAGCAGCTCCGGGAAGATCTATGGCTACACCTTC; cdr3_aa: CASSSGKIYGYTF
j_call: TRBJ2-5; v_call: TRBV7-9; cdr3_length: 15; clone_size: .; d_call: .; cdr3_nt: TGTGCCAGCAGCTTAGATAGCAGCGTGGGGGAGACCCAGTACTTC; cdr3_aa: CASSLDSSVGETQYF
j_call: TRBJ1-5; v_call: TRBV19; cdr3_length: 14; clone_size: .; d_call: .; cdr3_nt: TGTGCCAGTAGTACAGGGGAGAGCAATCAGCCCCAGCATTTT; cdr3_aa: CASSTGESNQPQHF
j_call: TRBJ1-1; v_call: TRBV7-2; cdr3_length: 13; clone_size: .; d_call: .; cdr3_nt: TGTGCCAGCAGCCAGGCCCCGAACACTGAAGCTTTCTTT; cdr3_aa: CASSQAPNTEAFF
j_call: TRBJ1-1; v_call: TRBV19; cdr3_length: 13; clone_size: .; d_call: .; cdr3_nt: TGTGCCAGTAATTACGCTATGAACACTGAAGCTTTCTTT; cdr3_aa: CASNYAMNTEAFF
j_call: TRBJ2-7; v_call: TRBV2; cdr3_length: 16; clone_size: .; d_call: TRBD2; cdr3_nt: TGTGCCAGCAGCCAAGTCCGACTAGCGGGGCAGTACGAGCAGTACTTC; cdr3_aa: CASSQVRLAGQYEQYF
j_call: TRBJ1-1; v_call: TRBV5-1; cdr3_length: 14; clone_size: once; d_call: .; cdr3_nt: TGCGCCAGCAGCCTAACAGGCTATAACACTGAAGCTTTCTTT; cdr3_aa: CASSLTGYNTEAFF
j_call: TRBJ1-1; v_call: TRBV20-1; cdr3_length: 12; clone_size: .; d_call: .; cdr3_nt: TGCAGTGCGAGTACTGGGGGATCTGAAGCTTTCTTT; cdr3_aa: CSASTGGSEAFF
j_call: TRBJ2-7; v_call: TRBV13; cdr3_length: 13; clone_size: .; d_call: TRBD2; cdr3_nt: TGTGCCACCCACCAGATAGCGGGCGACGAGCAGTACTTC; cdr3_aa: CATHQIAGDEQYF
j_call: TRBJ2-5; v_call: TRBV7-6; cdr3_length: 16; clone_size: .; d_call: .; cdr3_nt: TGTGCCAGCAGCTTAGGGGTGGGGGGGCCAGCGGAGACCCAGTACTTC; cdr3_aa: CASSLGVGGPAETQYF
j_call: TRBJ2-7; v_call: TRBV6-1; cdr3_length: 15; clone_size: .; d_call: TRBD2; cdr3_nt: TGTGCCAGCAGTGAAGGTCTAGCGGGAGCCTACGAGCAGTACTTC; cdr3_aa: CASSEGLAGAYEQYF
j_call: TRBJ2-1; v_call: TRBV5-1; cdr3_length: 18; clone_size: .; d_call: TRBD2; cdr3_nt: TGCGCCAGCAGCCGAGGAGGACTAGCGGGGGGTACCCCCGGGGAGCAGTTCTTC; cdr3_aa: CASSRGGLAGGTPGEQFF
j_call: TRBJ2-7; v_call: TRBV5-6; cdr3_length: 14; clone_size: few; d_call: .; cdr3_nt: TGTGCCAGCAGCAGAACTTGGGGCGGCTACGAGCAGTACTTC; cdr3_aa: CASSRTWGGYEQYF
j_call: TRBJ2-5; v_call: TRBV13; cdr3_length: 17; clone_size: .; d_call: TRBD2; cdr3_nt: TGTGCCAGCAGCTCCCTTAGCGGGGGGGCTTTTAGAGAGACCCAGTACTTC; cdr3_aa: CASSSLSGGAFRETQYF
j_call: TRBJ1-1; v_call: TRBV19; cdr3_length: 13; clone_size: .; d_call: .; cdr3_nt: TGTGCCAGTAGGACAGCCCTGAACACTGAAGCTTTCTTT; cdr3_aa: CASRTALNTEAFF
j_call: TRBJ1-5; v_call: TRBV20-1; cdr3_length: 13; clone_size: .; d_call: .; cdr3_nt: TGCAGTGCTAGTGGGTCAGTCAATCAGCCCCAGCATTTT; cdr3_aa: CSASGSVNQPQHF
j_call: TRBJ1-2; v_call: TRBV2; cdr3_length: 13; clone_size: .; d_call: .; cdr3_nt: TGTGCCAGCAGTGAGCGGGGAGACTATGGCTACACCTTC; cdr3_aa: CASSERGDYGYTF
j_call: TRBJ1-2; v_call: TRBV6-5; cdr3_length: 15; clone_size: .; d_call: TRBD1; cdr3_nt: TGTGCCAGCAGCCCGGAAACAGGGGATGGCTATGGCTACACCTTC; cdr3_aa: CASSPETGDGYGYTF
j_call: TRBJ2-2; v_call: TRBV3-1/TRBV3-2; cdr3_length: 16; clone_size: .; d_call: .; cdr3_nt: TGTGCCAGCAGCTCAGGTTTCGGGGGGCGTACCGGGGAGCTGTTTTTT; cdr3_aa: CASSSGFGGRTGELFF
j_call: TRBJ2-1; v_call: TRBV5-1; cdr3_length: 16; clone_size: once; d_call: .; cdr3_nt: TGCGCCAGCAGCTTGGAGGGGCAAAGCTCCTACAATGAGCAGTTCTTC; cdr3_aa: CASSLEGQSSYNEQFF
j_call: TRBJ2-3; v_call: TRBV4-1; cdr3_length: 15; clone_size: .; d_call: .; cdr3_nt: TGCGCCAGCAGCCAAGACCCCAGCGGGACAGATACGCAGTATTTT; cdr3_aa: CASSQDPSGTDTQYF
j_call: TRBJ2-5; v_call: TRBV5-1; cdr3_length: 15; clone_size: .; d_call: .; cdr3_nt: TGCGCCAGCAGCTTGTTCAGGGCGGCCCAAGAGACCCAGTACTTC; cdr3_aa: CASSLFRAAQETQYF
j_call: TRBJ1-5; v_call: TRBV18; cdr3_length: 14; clone_size: .; d_call: TRBD1; cdr3_nt: TGTGCCAGCTCCTTAGGAACAGGGGATCAGCCCCAGCATTTT; cdr3_aa: CASSLGTGDQPQHF
j_call: TRBJ2-7; v_call: TRBV28; cdr3_length: 15; clone_size: .; d_call: TRBD1; cdr3_nt: TGTGCCAGCAGGGAAGGGACAGGGGCTTGGGGCGAGCAGTACTTC; cdr3_aa: CASREGTGAWGEQYF
j_call: TRBJ2-1; v_call: TRBV7-6; cdr3_length: 17; clone_size: .; d_call: TRBD2; cdr3_nt: TGTGCCAGCAGTCAGGTGGGGACTAGCGGAGTTTACAATGAGCAGTTCTTC; cdr3_aa: CASSQVGTSGVYNEQFF
j_call: TRBJ2-7; v_call: TRBV18; cdr3_length: 15; clone_size: .; d_call: .; cdr3_nt: TGTGCCAGCTCACCGGGACTCGCCAACTCCTACGAGCAGTACTTC; cdr3_aa: CASSPGLANSYEQYF
j_call: TRBJ1-2; v_call: TRBV2; cdr3_length: 12; clone_size: .; d_call: .; cdr3_nt: TGTGCCAGCAGTGAACCCGGGTTCGGCTACACCTTC; cdr3_aa: CASSEPGFGYTF
j_call: TRBJ1-1; v_call: TRBV18; cdr3_length: 14; clone_size: .; d_call: .; cdr3_nt: TGTGCCAGCTCAGGCGGGGGGGGCGACACTGAAGCTTTCTTT; cdr3_aa: CASSGGGGDTEAFF
j_call: TRBJ1-1; v_call: TRBV2; cdr3_length: 15; clone_size: .; d_call: TRBD1; cdr3_nt: TGTGCCAGCAGTGGATGGACAGGGGGGGTCACTGAAGCTTTCTTT; cdr3_aa: CASSGWTGGVTEAFF
j_call: TRBJ1-5; v_call: TRBV10-3; cdr3_length: 15; clone_size: .; d_call: .; cdr3_nt: TGTGCCATCAGTGAGTCTGGGATAGGGGATCAGCCCCAGCATTTT; cdr3_aa: CAISESGIGDQPQHF